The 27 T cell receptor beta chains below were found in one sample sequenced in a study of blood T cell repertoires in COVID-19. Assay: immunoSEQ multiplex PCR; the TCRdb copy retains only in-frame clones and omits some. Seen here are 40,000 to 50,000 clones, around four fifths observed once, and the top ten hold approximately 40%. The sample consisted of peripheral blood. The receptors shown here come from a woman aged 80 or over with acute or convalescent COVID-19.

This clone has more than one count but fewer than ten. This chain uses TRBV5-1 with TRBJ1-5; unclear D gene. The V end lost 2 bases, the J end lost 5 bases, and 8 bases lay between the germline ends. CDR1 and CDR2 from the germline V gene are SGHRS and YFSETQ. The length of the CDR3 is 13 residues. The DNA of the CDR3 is TGCGCCAGCAGCTTTTCCAGCGATCAGCCCCAGCATTTT. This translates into CASSFSSDQPQHF. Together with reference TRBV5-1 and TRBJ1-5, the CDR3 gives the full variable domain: KAGVTQTPRYLIKTRGQQVTLSCSPISGHRSVSWYQQTPGQGLQFLFEYFSETQRNKGNFPGRFSGRQFSNSRSEMNVSTLELGDSALYLCASSFSSDQPQHFGDGTRLSIL.

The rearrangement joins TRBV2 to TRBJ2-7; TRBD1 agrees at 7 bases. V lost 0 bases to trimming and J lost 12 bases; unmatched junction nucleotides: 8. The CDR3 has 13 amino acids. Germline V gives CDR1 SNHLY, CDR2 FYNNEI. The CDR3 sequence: CASSEAPEQGRYF. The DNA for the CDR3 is TGTGCCAGCAGTGAAGCCCCAGAACAGGGGCGGTACTTC.

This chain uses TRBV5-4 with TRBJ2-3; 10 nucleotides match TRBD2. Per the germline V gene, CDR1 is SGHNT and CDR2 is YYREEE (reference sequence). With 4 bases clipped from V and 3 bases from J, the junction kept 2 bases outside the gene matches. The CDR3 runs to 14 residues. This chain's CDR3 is CASSSGGATDTQYF. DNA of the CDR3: TGTGCCAGCAGCAGCGGGGGGGCGACAGATACGCAGTATTTT. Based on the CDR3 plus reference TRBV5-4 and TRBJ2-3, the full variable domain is ETGVTQSPTHLIKTRGQQVTLRCSSQSGHNTVSWYQQALGQGPQFIFQYYREEENGRGNFPPRFSGLQFPNYSSELNVNALELDDSALYLCASSSGGATDTQYFGPGTRLTVL.

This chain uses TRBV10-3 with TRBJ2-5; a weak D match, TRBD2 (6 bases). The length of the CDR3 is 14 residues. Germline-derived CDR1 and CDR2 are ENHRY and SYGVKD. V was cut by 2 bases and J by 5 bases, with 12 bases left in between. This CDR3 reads CAISEAQGGETQYF. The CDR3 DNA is TGTGCCATCAGTGAGGCGCAGGGAGGTGAGACCCAGTACTTC.

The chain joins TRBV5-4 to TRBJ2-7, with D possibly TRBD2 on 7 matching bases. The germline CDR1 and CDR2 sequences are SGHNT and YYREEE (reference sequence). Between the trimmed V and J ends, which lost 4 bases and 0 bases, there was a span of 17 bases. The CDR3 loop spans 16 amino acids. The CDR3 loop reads CASSLGGQGFSYEQYF. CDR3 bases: TGTGCCAGCAGCCTCGGGGGGCAGGGATTCTCCTACGAGCAGTACTTC.

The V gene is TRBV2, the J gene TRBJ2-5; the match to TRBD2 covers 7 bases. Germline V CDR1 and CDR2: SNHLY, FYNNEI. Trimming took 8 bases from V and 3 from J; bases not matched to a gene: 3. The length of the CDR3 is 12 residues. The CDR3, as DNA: TGTGCCAGCGGGACTACGAAAGAGACCCAGTACTTC. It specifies CASGTTKETQYF.

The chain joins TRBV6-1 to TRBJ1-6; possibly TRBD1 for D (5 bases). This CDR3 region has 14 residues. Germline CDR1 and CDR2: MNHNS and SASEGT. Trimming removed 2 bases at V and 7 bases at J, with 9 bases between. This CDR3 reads CASSERGENSPLHF. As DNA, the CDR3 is TGTGCCAGCAGTGAAAGGGGTGAGAATTCACCCCTCCACTTT.

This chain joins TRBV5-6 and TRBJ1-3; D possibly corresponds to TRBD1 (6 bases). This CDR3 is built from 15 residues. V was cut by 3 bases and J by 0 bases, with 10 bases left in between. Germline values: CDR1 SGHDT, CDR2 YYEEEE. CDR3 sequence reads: CASSSVGASGNTIYF. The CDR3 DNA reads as TGTGCCAGCAGCTCGGTGGGGGCCTCTGGAAACACCATATATTTT.

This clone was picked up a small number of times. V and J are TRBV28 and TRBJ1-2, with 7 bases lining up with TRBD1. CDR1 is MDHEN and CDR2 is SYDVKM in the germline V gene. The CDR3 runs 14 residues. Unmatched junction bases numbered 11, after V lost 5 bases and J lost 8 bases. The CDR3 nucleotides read TGTGCCAGCAGTCCCCCGACAGGGCGTAACGGCTACACCTTC. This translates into CASSPPTGRNGYTF.

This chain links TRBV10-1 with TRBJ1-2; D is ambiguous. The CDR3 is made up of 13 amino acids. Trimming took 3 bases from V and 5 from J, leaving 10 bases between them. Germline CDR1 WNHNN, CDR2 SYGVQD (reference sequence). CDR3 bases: TGCGCCAGCAGTGAACAGCACGGTTATGGCTACACCTTC. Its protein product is CASSEQHGYGYTF.

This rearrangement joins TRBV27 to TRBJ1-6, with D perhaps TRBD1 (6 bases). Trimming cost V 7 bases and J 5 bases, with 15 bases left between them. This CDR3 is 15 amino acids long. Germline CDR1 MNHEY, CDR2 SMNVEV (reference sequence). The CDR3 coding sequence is TGTGCCAGCAACCCCGGGGGGCGCAATAATTCACCCCTCCACTTT. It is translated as CASNPGGRNNSPLHF.

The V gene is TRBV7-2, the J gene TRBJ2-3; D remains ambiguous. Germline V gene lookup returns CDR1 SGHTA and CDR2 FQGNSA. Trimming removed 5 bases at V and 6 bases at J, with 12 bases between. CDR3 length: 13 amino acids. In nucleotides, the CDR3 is TGTGCCAGCAGCCTAACCTTCGGGGATACGCAGTATTTT. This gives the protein CASSLTFGDTQYF.

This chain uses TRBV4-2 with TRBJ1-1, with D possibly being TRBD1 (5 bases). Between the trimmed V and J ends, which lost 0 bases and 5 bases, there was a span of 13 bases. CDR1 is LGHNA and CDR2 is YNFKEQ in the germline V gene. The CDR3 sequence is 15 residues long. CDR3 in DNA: TGTGCCAGCAGCCAAGATACTGGGGGGGGAACTGAAGCTTTCTTT. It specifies CASSQDTGGGTEAFF.

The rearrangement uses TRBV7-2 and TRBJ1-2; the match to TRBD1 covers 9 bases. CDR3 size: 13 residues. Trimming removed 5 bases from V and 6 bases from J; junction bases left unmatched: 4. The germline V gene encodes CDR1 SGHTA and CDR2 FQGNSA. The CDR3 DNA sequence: TGTGCCAGCAGCGGCGGGACAGGGAATGGCTACACCTTC. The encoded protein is CASSGGTGNGYTF.

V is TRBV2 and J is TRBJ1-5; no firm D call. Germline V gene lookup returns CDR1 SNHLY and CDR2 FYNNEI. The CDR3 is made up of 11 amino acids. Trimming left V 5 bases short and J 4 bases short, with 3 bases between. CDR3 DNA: TGTGCCAGCAGTCTAAATCAGCCCCAGCATTTT. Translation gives CASSLNQPQHF.

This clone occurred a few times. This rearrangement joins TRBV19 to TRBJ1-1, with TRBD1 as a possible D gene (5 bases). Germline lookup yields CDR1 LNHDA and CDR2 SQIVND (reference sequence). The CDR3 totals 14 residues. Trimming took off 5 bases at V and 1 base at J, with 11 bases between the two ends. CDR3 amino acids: CASSEYQGNTEAFF. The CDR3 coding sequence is TGTGCCAGTAGTGAATATCAGGGGAACACTGAAGCTTTCTTT.

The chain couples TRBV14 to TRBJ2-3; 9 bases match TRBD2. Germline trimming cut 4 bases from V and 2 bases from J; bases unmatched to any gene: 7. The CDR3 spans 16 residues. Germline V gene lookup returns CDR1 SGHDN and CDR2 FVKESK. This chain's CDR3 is CASSPVLAGTTDTQYF. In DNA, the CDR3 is TGTGCCAGCAGCCCGGTTCTAGCGGGGACCACAGATACGCAGTATTTT.

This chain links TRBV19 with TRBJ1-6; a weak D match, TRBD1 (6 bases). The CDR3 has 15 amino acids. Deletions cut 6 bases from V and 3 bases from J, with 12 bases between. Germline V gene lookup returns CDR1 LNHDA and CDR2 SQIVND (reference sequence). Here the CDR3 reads CASRQGPSYNSPLHF. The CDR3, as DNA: TGTGCCAGTAGGCAGGGGCCCAGCTATAATTCACCCCTCCACTTT.

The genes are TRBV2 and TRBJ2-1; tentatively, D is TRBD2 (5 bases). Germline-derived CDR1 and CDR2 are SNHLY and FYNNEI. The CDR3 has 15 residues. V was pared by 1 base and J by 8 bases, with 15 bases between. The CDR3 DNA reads TGTGCCAGCAGTGAAGGGGTGATATCAGCGGATGAGCAGTTCTTC. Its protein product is CASSEGVISADEQFF. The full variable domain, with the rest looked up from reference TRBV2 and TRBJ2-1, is EPEVTQTPSHQVTQMGQEVILRCVPISNHLYFYWYRQILGQKVEFLVSFYNNEISEKSEIFDDQFSVERPDGSNFTLKIRSTKLEDSAMYFCASSEGVISADEQFFGPGTRLTVL.

CDR3 protein: CAWSSPRKLFF. For the CDR3, the DNA is TGTGCCTGGAGTTCCCCTCGAAAACTGTTTTTT. The chain employs TRBV30 and TRBJ1-4; D remains ambiguous. V dropped 2 bases and J dropped 10 bases, with 8 bases sitting between them. The CDR3 covers 11 residues. Germline assignment: CDR1 GTSNPN and CDR2 SVGIG (reference sequence).

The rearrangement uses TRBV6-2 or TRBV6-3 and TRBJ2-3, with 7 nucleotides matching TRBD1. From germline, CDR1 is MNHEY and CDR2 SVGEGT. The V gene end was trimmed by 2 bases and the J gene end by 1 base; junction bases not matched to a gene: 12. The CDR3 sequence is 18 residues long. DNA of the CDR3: TGTGCCAGCAGTTACCCTATATGGACAGGCGGGCGCACAGATACGCAGTATTTT. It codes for CASSYPIWTGGRTDTQYF.

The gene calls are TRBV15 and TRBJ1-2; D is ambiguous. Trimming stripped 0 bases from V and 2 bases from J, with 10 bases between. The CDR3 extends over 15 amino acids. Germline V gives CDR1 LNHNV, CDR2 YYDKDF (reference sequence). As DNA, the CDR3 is TGTGCCACCAGCAGAGATAGGACGGGGAACTATGGCTACACCTTC. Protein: CATSRDRTGNYGYTF.

The CDR3 DNA follows: TGTGCCAGCAGCTGGCGGGGGGGGACTGAAGCTTTCTTT. As protein: CASSWRGGTEAFF. The chain recombines TRBV7-2 with TRBJ1-1, with a tentative D call TRBD1 (5 bases). This CDR3 is 13 amino acids long. Germline lookup yields CDR1 SGHTA and CDR2 FQGNSA. V gave up 4 bases and J gave up 5 bases, with 11 bases separating them.

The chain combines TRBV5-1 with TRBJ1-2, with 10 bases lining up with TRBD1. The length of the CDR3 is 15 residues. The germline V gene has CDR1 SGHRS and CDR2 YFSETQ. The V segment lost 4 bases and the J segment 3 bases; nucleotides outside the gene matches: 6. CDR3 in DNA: TGCGCCAGCAGCGCTACCGGGACAGGGGACTATGGCTACACCTTC. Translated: CASSATGTGDYGYTF.

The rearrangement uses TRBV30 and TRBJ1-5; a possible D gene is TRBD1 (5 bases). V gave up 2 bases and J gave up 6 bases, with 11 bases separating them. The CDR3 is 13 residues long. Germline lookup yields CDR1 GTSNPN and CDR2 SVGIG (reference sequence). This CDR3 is CAWSLGAVQPQHF. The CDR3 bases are TGTGCCTGGAGTCTAGGGGCGGTTCAGCCCCAGCATTTT.

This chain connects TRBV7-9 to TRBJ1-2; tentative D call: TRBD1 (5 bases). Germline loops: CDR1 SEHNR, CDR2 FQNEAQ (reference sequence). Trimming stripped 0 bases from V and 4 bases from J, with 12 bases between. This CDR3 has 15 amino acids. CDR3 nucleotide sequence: TGTGCCAGCAGCTTAGCCAGGGCCCGGAGCTATGGCTACACCTTC. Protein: CASSLARARSYGYTF.

The chain's CDR3 is CSVDKPGQEQFF. CDR3 DNA: TGCAGCGTAGATAAACCGGGACAGGAGCAGTTCTTC. This chain links TRBV29-1 with TRBJ2-1, with 7 bases fitting TRBD1. The CDR3 has 12 residues. With 6 bases clipped from V and 10 bases from J, the junction kept 9 bases outside the gene matches. The germline CDR1 and CDR2 sequences are SQVTM and ANQGSEA.